This T cell receptor (beta chain) comes out of a study of human T cells and chemical hapten exposure (dated by TCRdb to about 2021). In terms of the full investigation: For sensitization, 2% DPC in acetone was applied to an approximately 2 cm by approximately 2 cm area of upper inner arm skin. For TCR sequencing, blood came from twenty-nine alopecia patients at anywhere from one to four time points (pre-sensitization, 2, 6 and 24 weeks). Patch testing was done on the upper back using Finn chambers containing 0.01% DPC, and results were scored after 6 days according to International Contact Dermatitis Research Group standards. This study followed changes in the peripheral blood TCR repertoire in vivo during primary and secondary sensitization of alopecia patients to the hapten diphenylcyclopropenone (DPC). Patient blood was sampled pre-sensitization (week 0) and at 2, 6 and about 24 weeks after DPC sensitization. Alopecia areata with under or over 50% scalp involvement, alopecia totalis and alopecia universalis were represented in the patient cohort, which was mostly female. Weekly therapeutic DPC doses were additionally applied to the scalp of patients throughout the approximately 25-week study period. Libraries were combined into a pool for sequencing, and differences in TCR yield between samples came mainly from small differences in library volumes within the pool.

What the authors observed across the whole study: After repeated subsampling, the strength of the expansion versus patch-test correlation and the threshold at which it became significant changed. Patch test score was positively correlated with the number of PT1 expanded TCRs, with significance at thresholds 8, 16 and 32 but not at 4. The number of TCRs above 1 in 1000 frequency did not change with DPC sensitization; there was no evidence of global repertoire structure alterations. Compared with pre-sensitization or healthy control sets, expanded TCRs formed significantly more large CDR3 similarity clusters, which is consistent with antigen-driven responses. Because all patients had alopecia, a presumed autoimmune disease, the immune response of the patients might differ from that of healthy individuals.

The intended sense of this specimen's time point label: pre-sensitization, week 0. Reading the label with the study, this specimen's treatment or condition is: therapeutic diphenylcyclopropenone sensitization with weekly scalp DPC. Blood at each patch-test visit was drawn before the patch test was applied. Patients were considered eligible if aged 18 to 70, diagnosed with alopecia and deemed suitable for DPC therapy, and patients were excluded if pregnant. Total RNA was isolated from unfractionated whole blood collected in Tempus Blood RNA tubes. Libraries were constructed by RACE. The sample was run on a NextSeq 500. Library preparation attached unique molecular identifiers to individual cDNA molecules for quantitative, reproducible TCR counting. From each blood RNA sample, both TCR alpha and TCR beta chains were sequenced. The source study handled its data this way. A median of approximately 96,000 TCRs per sample was observed, with a range of 23,224 to 690,600. V, J and CDR3 annotation of the TCR reads was carried out using the Decombinator software suite. For PS versus PT1 abundance plots, all samples were subsampled to the same number of TCRs (28,000). Expanded TCRs were defined as absent before sensitization and observed at least eight times at the 2-week time point. TCRdb reprocessing: public reads trimmed at Q25 with fastp, clones called with MiXCR, in-frame beta chains kept. CDR3 protein sequences are deduplicated, and each keeps its most common genes and DNA. Here the V and J calls rest on TCRdb's processing, not on the authors' analysis. A total of about 380,000 distinct CDR3 sequences appear in this sample, around 5.5% of them only once. The leading ten clones occupy 2.6% of the sample.

Comments on this clonotype: There is no known antigen for this receptor. Base qualities are not recorded, but no much larger clone differs from it by a single base.

Taken from the germline V gene (reference sequence), the CDR1 and CDR2 loops are DFQATT and SNEGSKA. The CDR3 sequence holds 11 residues, the cysteine and phenylalanine included. The kept DNA is CDR3 alone, 33 bases in frame from the first base. The junction shows trimming of 6 bases on V and 7 bases on J, and the gene matches do not reach 4 bases of it. This specimen consisted of whole blood, obtained in connection with sensitization to the hapten diphenylcyclopropenone (DPC). The receptor chain draws on TRBV20-1 and TRBJ1-1; 8 nucleotides in the junction match TRBD1. This TCR came from a woman aged 50 to 65 with alopecia areata. Some clones in this sample may be carry-over from other donors' samples. The CDR3 reads as follows: CSAVQGVEAFF. The sequence in DNA is TGCAGTGCGGTACAGGGGGTTGAAGCTTTCTTT.